One sample yielded the 12 T cell receptor beta chains listed below, sequenced in a study of blood T cell repertoires in COVID-19. Clones were sequenced by immunoSEQ multiplex PCR, and TCRdb holds only the in-frame ones, with some missing. In the table there are 150,000 or so clones, 85% to 90% of which are singletons. Material: peripheral blood. The receptors here all came from a human donor in a cohort sampled during active COVID-19.

This chain uses TRBV7-3 with TRBJ2-1, with TRBD1 matching 7 bases. Germline V gives CDR1 SGHTA, CDR2 FQGTGA. Losses at the gene ends were 0 bases for V and 3 bases for J; bases not matched to a gene: 5. CDR3 length equals 16 residues. CDR3 residues: CASSLTPGGFYNEQFF. CDR3 nucleotide sequence: TGTGCCAGCAGCTTAACCCCAGGGGGATTCTACAATGAGCAGTTCTTC.

The CDR3 is CASTLPIGGRSYNEQFF. CDR3 nucleotide sequence: TGTGCCAGCACCCTTCCCATTGGCGGGAGGTCCTACAATGAGCAGTTCTTC. The chain has TRBV9 and TRBJ2-1, with 8 bases identical to TRBD2. The CDR3 loop spans 17 amino acids. Unmatched junction bases numbered 12, after V lost 6 bases and J lost 1 base. Germline CDR1 and CDR2: SGDLS and YYNGEE.

This sequence joins TRBV2 and TRBJ2-2; 7 nucleotides line up with TRBD1. V trimming: 5 bases; J trimming: 2 bases; junction bases outside the gene matches: 5. Germline assignment: CDR1 SNHLY and CDR2 FYNNEI. This CDR3 is 15 amino acids long. CDR3 sequence (DNA): TGTGCCAGCAGTCGACAGGGAACTAACACCGGGGAGCTGTTTTTT. It translates to CASSRQGTNTGELFF. The entire variable domain, with the rest obtained from reference TRBV2 and TRBJ2-2, is as follows: EPEVTQTPSHQVTQMGQEVILRCVPISNHLYFYWYRQILGQKVEFLVSFYNNEISEKSEIFDDQFSVERPDGSNFTLKIRSTKLEDSAMYFCASSRQGTNTGELFFGEGSRLTVL.

The chain is built from TRBV29-1 and TRBJ1-5; no definite D call. The CDR3 totals 12 residues. V was clipped by 7 bases and J by 9 bases, with 16 bases between them. In germline, CDR1 is SQVTM, CDR2 ANQGSEA. The CDR3 loop is CSAGQPQRPQHF. The CDR3 bases are TGCAGCGCCGGCCAGCCCCAGCGGCCCCAGCATTTT.

The V gene is TRBV2, the J gene TRBJ2-7; 9 nucleotides match TRBD1. CDR1 SNHLY and CDR2 FYNNEI come from the germline V gene. This CDR3 is 18 amino acids long. Unmatched junction bases numbered 20, after V lost 7 bases and J lost 4 bases. The CDR3 DNA is TGTGCCAGCATTGGACAGGGGTTGAGTAGGTTTGTCGAATACGAGCAGTACTTC. Protein product: CASIGQGLSRFVEYEQYF.

The J gene is TRBJ2-1, the V gene TRBV29-1, with 8 bases lining up with TRBD1. Germline-derived CDR1 and CDR2 are SQVTM and ANQGSEA. The ends lost 4 bases at V and 4 bases at J; junction bases unmatched: 9. This CDR3 is 15 amino acids long. The CDR3 DNA reads as TGCAGCGTTGTTCCCGGACAGGGCTGGTACAATGAGCAGTTCTTC. As protein: CSVVPGQGWYNEQFF.

The chain has TRBV7-2 and TRBJ1-6; tentative D call: TRBD1 (6 bases). With 6 bases removed from V and 4 bases from J, the gap between germline ends came to 16 bases. Germline-derived CDR1 and CDR2 are SGHTA and FQGNSA. The CDR3 consists of 16 residues. CDR3 sequence: CASRGGAEDYNSPLHF. CDR3 DNA sequence: TGTGCCAGCAGGGGGGGGGCAGAAGATTATAATTCACCCCTCCACTTT.

This rearrangement joins TRBV4-3 to TRBJ2-3; 11 nucleotides align to TRBD2. V lost 2 bases, J lost 1 base, and 5 bases stayed unmatched. The CDR3 runs 17 residues. The germline gives CDR1 LGHNA, CDR2 YSLEER. The CDR3 loop is CASSQFTSGSGTDTQYF. CDR3 nucleotides: TGCGCCAGCAGCCAATTTACTAGCGGGAGCGGCACAGATACGCAGTATTTT.

The genes are TRBV6-2 or TRBV6-3 and TRBJ2-1; 8 positions agree with TRBD2. The CDR3 consists of 15 residues. V gave up 4 bases and J gave up 0 bases; unmatched junction bases: 2. Germline V gene data show CDR1 as MNHEY and CDR2 as SVGEGT. The CDR3 reads CASSSAGGSYNEQFF. As DNA, the CDR3 is TGTGCCAGCAGTTCCGCGGGGGGCTCCTACAATGAGCAGTTCTTC.

This rearrangement joins TRBV6-5 to TRBJ2-2, with D perhaps matching TRBD1 (6 bases). CDR1 is MNHEY, CDR2 SVGAGI, per germline. Trimming removed 3 bases from V and 6 bases from J, with 17 bases in between. The CDR3 consists of 16 residues. CDR3 loop: CASSYSGLTGAGELFF. CDR3 in DNA: TGTGCCAGCAGTTATTCTGGATTGACAGGCGCCGGGGAGCTGTTTTTT.

In its sample, this clone was seen once. The V gene is TRBV7-9, the J gene TRBJ1-1; D may be TRBD1 (5 bases). Germline V CDR1 and CDR2: SEHNR, FQNEAQ (reference sequence). The CDR3 loop spans 15 amino acids. Trimming took off 2 bases at V and 0 bases at J, with 10 bases between the two ends. CDR3 nucleotides: TGTGCCAGCAGCTTACGGGACTCCATGAACACTGAAGCTTTCTTT. Translation: CASSLRDSMNTEAFF.

The genes are TRBV6-5 and TRBJ2-1, with 7 bases matching TRBD1. V was pared by 0 bases and J by 0 bases, with 2 bases of the junction left unmatched. This CDR3 is 16 amino acids long. CDR1 is MNHEY, CDR2 SVGAGI, per germline. DNA of the CDR3: TGTGCCAGCAGTTACTCCGACAGGGTCTCCTACAATGAGCAGTTCTTC. It translates to CASSYSDRVSYNEQFF.